The clone carrying this T cell receptor (beta chain) came up a few times. Its antigen is unknown. cDNA serving as the sequencing template came from extracted, reverse transcribed RNA. Data came from immunoSEQ multiplex PCR; TCRdb stores just in-frame clones and leaves some out. Among about 210,000 clones listed, about 40% were seen once. Treatment defined: oral pan-JAK inhibitor, 5-10 mg twice daily. This sample was taken from a study of CD8+ T cells in alopecia areata. Study-level points and caveats: Affected lesional scalp, above all in alopecia totalis/universalis, was more clonal than normal scalp. Sequencing of scalp tissue also captures the resident alphabeta T cells of normal skin.

Germline V CDR1 and CDR2: SEHNR, FQNEAQ (reference sequence). This CDR3 region has 16 residues. The J segment lost 7 bases and the V segment lost 8 bases, leaving 17 bases of the junction unmatched. The source of this sequence is a human donor with alopecia areata. Sequenced here: CD4+ T cells sorted from blood, sampled around week 37, from a patient treated with tofacitinib. This chain links TRBV7-9 with TRBJ2-3; 8 bases match TRBD2. The DNA for the CDR3 is TGTGCCAGCTATCAGTCAGCGCTAGCGGGTGGAAATACGCAGTATTTT. Residues: CASYQSALAGGNTQYF. Full variable domain (rest looked up from reference TRBV7-9 and TRBJ2-3): DTGVSQNPRHKITKRGQNVTFRCDPISEHNRLYWYRQTLGQGPEFLTYFQNEAQLEKSRLLSDRFSAERPKGSFSTLEIQRTEQGDSAMYLCASYQSALAGGNTQYFGPGTRLTVL.